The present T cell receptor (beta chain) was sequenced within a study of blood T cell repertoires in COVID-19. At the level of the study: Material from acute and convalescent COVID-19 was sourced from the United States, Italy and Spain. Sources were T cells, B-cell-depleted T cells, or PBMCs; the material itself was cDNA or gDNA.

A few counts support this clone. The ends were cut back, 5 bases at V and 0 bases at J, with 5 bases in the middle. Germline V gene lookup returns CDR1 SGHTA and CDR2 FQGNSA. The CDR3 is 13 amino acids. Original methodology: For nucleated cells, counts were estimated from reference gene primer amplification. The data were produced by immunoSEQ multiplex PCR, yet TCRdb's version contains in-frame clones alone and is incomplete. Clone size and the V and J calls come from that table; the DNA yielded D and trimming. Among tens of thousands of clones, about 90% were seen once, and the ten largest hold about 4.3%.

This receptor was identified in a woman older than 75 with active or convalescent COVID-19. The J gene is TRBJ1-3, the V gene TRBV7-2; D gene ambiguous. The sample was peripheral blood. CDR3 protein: CASSPSSGNTIYF. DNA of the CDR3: TGTGCCAGCAGCCCGAGCTCTGGAAACACCATATATTTT.